This T cell receptor (beta chain) was observed in a study of tumor and adjacent non-tumor tissue in lung cancer. Study overall: The patients, roughly 9 men and 4 or 5 women, were about 30 to 85 with stage I to III disease. Study results and caveats: In normal lung, the top 100 clones were significantly more dominant than in tumor. TCR diversity was significantly greater in tumor than normal lung tissue.

The CDR3 totals 15 residues. CDR1 and CDR2 (germline): SGHRS, YFSETQ. RNA was extracted from bulk tissue without any cell sorting. More than 3 cm separated this lung sample from the edge of the tumor. As for this clonotype: Its antigen is not identified. Because the CDR3 is missing its conserved closing phenylalanine or tryptophan, this is likely a read error.

Three rounds of nested PCR, following a modified ARM-PCR protocol, produced the TCRbeta library. TCRdb passed the multiplex PCR reads through MiXCR, listing each CDR3 protein once. The sample carries some 66,000 distinct CDR3 sequences, around 64% recorded once. This TCR came from a man in his 70s with non-small cell lung cancer. V and J are TRBV5-1 and TRBJ2-3, with 10 bases lining up with TRBD2. Sequenced material: distant non-tumor lung tissue. The CDR3 sequence: CACSKASGRGDTQYS. For the CDR3, the DNA is TGCGCCTGCAGCAAGGCTAGCGGGAGAGGAGATACGCAGTATTCT.